One sample yielded the 7 T cell receptor beta chains listed below, sequenced in a study of blood T cell repertoires in COVID-19. The table came from immunoSEQ multiplex PCR; TCRdb's copy has only in-frame clones and leaves some out. The sample lists tens of thousands of clones, 75% to 90% occurring once. Sequencing was carried out using peripheral blood. The receptors were gathered from a human donor with active COVID-19. The donor label of this sample is uncertain.

The rearrangement uses TRBV2 and TRBJ2-7; 8 nucleotides align to TRBD2. The V gene end was trimmed by 6 bases and the J gene end by 6 bases; junction bases not matched to a gene: 10. In germline, CDR1 is SNHLY, CDR2 FYNNEI. The CDR3 loop spans 14 amino acids. CDR3 in amino acids: CASRNGGASLEQYF. In DNA form, the CDR3 reads TGTGCCAGCAGGAACGGGGGGGCCTCTCTCGAGCAGTACTTC.

The chain couples TRBV9 to TRBJ1-3; no clear D gene. V lost 4 bases to trimming and J lost 3 bases, with 20 bases between them. There are 17 residues in the CDR3. Germline V gene lookup returns CDR1 SGDLS and CDR2 YYNGEE. In nucleotides, the CDR3 is TGTGCCAGCAGCCCCAGTGTCGGGGAAGGGCTTGGAAACACCATATATTTT. The encoded protein is CASSPSVGEGLGNTIYF. Full variable domain (outside the CDR3, taken from reference TRBV9 and TRBJ1-3): DSGVTQTPKHLITATGQRVTLRCSPRSGDLSVYWYQQSLDQGLQFLIQYYNGEERAKGNILERFSAQQFPDLHSELNLSSLELGDSALYFCASSPSVGEGLGNTIYFGEGSWLTVV.

This sequence joins TRBV6-4 and TRBJ2-1, with 7 bases that match TRBD2. This CDR3 comprises 14 residues. The V gene's germline CDR1 is MRHNA and CDR2 SNTAGT. Germline trimming cut 5 bases from V and 3 bases from J; bases unmatched to any gene: 4. CDR3 protein: CASSFGGGYNEQFF. CDR3 coding DNA: TGTGCCAGCAGTTTCGGCGGGGGCTACAATGAGCAGTTCTTC.

V is TRBV28 and J is TRBJ2-3; D uncertain. CDR1 is MDHEN, CDR2 SYDVKM, per germline. This CDR3 has 13 amino acids. V dropped 4 bases and J dropped 5 bases, with 10 bases sitting between them. In DNA form, the CDR3 reads TGTGCCAGCAGTTCTGGCATCAGAGATACGCAGTATTTT. This translates into CASSSGIRDTQYF.

The rearrangement joins TRBV7-2 to TRBJ1-5, with TRBD1 as a possible D gene (5 bases). The CDR3 has 15 amino acids. The germline V gene has CDR1 SGHTA and CDR2 FQGNSA. V was shortened by 2 bases and J by 10 bases, with 18 bases between the two germline ends. CDR3 in amino acids: CASSLQGPGVGPQHF. In DNA form, the CDR3 reads TGTGCCAGCAGCTTACAGGGCCCGGGTGTTGGACCCCAGCATTTT.

The chain is built from TRBV2 and TRBJ2-2; D not resolved. The germline gives CDR1 SNHLY, CDR2 FYNNEI. Between the trimmed V and J ends, which lost 5 bases and 2 bases, there was a span of 9 bases. The CDR3 spans 14 residues. CDR3 bases: TGTGCCAGCAGTTATAAGCGAAACACCGGGGAGCTGTTTTTT. It codes for CASSYKRNTGELFF.

The genes are TRBV24-1 and TRBJ2-3, with TRBD1 identical over 9 bases. Unmatched junction bases numbered 3, after V lost 7 bases and J lost 5 bases. The germline gives CDR1 KGHDR, CDR2 SFDVKD. The CDR3 is 13 residues long. CDR3 DNA sequence: TGTGCCACCAGATGGACAGGGGAAGATACGCAGTATTTT. This sequence encodes CATRWTGEDTQYF.